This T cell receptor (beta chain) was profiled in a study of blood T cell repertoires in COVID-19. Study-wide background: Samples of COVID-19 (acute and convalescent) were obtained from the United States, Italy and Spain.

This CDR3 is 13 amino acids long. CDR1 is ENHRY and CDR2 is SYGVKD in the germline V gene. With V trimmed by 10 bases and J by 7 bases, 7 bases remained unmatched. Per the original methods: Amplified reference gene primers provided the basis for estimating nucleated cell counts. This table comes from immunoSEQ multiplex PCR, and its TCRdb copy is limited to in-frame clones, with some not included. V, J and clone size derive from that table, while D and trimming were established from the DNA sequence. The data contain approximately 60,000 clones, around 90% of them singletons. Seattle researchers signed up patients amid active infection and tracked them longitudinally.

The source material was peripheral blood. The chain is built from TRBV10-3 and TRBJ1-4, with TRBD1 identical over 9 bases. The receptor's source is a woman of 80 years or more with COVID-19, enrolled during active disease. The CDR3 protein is CATTGGQAEKLFF. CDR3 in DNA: TGTGCCACAACAGGGGGCCAGGCTGAAAAACTGTTTTTT.